This entry concerns a single TCR beta chain. Its antigen is unidentified. Per germline, CDR1 DFQATT and CDR2 SNEGSKA (reference sequence). The CDR3 runs to 15 residues. The germline V and J ends were trimmed by 0 bases and 7 bases, with 16 bases remaining between them. The data are from a study of T-cell memory formation after mild COVID-19. The study, taken as a whole, reports: From day 15 to 85, contracting clones were balanced between CD4 and CD8, whereas later expanders leaned toward CD4+. Pre-infection memory contained some responding clones, which suggested that cross-reactive memory had joined. Clones which contracted sat mainly in CM and EM if CD4+, and in EMRA if CD8+.

TCRdb reprocessed the 5' RACE reads via MiXCR and lists one record per CDR3 protein. The sample yields about 470,000 distinct CDR3 sequences, 25% seen once. Sequences were obtained from PBMCs or a T cell subset sorted from them (not recorded which). The clonotype comes from an adult woman who had mild COVID-19 (a few samples of this study predate the infection). Cell type and time point are not known. The chain combines TRBV20-1 with TRBJ2-1; the D gene is possibly TRBD2 (5 bases). The CDR3 nucleotides are TGCAGTGCTAGAGATCGCCAGAGGGCTGGAAATGAGCAGTTCTTC. It codes for CSARDRQRAGNEQFF.